A selection of T cell receptor beta chains follows, all from one sample in a study of early T cells in non-severe SARS-CoV-2 infection. Each CDR3 protein gets one entry after TCRdb re-called the 5' RACE reads with MiXCR. The sample holds 85,000 to 90,000 distinct CDR3 sequences, 12% to 15% seen once. Sequences were obtained from whole blood. These TCRs come from an adult who was a healthcare worker with PCR-confirmed SARS-CoV-2 infection or an uninfected control (not recorded which). The CDR3 runs from the conserved cysteine through the conserved F or W. Fields, in order: V gene, J gene, clone size, D gene, CDR3 DNA, CDR3 protein. The D gene is left open where the match is weak. Clone size is shown for a subset of rows, as once, few, many or a class of expanded clone.

>TRBV6-5|TRBJ1-1|.|.
TGTGCCAGCAGTTACTCGCAGGGGCTAAGTGAAGCTTTCTTT
CASSYSQGLSEAFF
>TRBV28|TRBJ1-6|many|.
TGTGCCAGCACAGTTGTAGGTTCACCCCTCCACTTT
CASTVVGSPLHF
>TRBV4-1|TRBJ1-5|.|.
TGCGCCAGCAGCCAAGAGTCGATCGACAATTTTCAGCCCCAGCATTTT
CASSQESIDNFQPQHF
>TRBV9|TRBJ1-1|many|.
TGTGCCAGCAGCGTAGCGGGGGAGGGCACTGAAGCTTTCTTT
CASSVAGEGTEAFF
>TRBV7-3|TRBJ2-1|many|TRBD1
TGTGCCAGCAGCCGCACAGGGGATGGTGGCTACAATGAGCAGTTCTTC
CASSRTGDGGYNEQFF
>TRBV7-2|TRBJ2-2|few|TRBD1
TGTGCCAGCAGCACCGGTGGGGACAGGTGGGACACCGGGGAGCTGTTTTTT
CASSTGGDRWDTGELFF
>TRBV27|TRBJ2-7|.|TRBD1
TGTGCCAGCAGATTTACAGGGGCCCCATCCTACGAGCAGTACTTC
CASRFTGAPSYEQYF
>TRBV2|TRBJ1-6|many|.
TGTGCCAGCACCACCCGGACGGATTATAATTCACCCCTCCACTTT
CASTTRTDYNSPLHF
>TRBV20-1|TRBJ2-7|.|.
TGCAGTGCTAGAGATATGGGGGGCAGAAGTTCCTACGAGCAGTACTTC
CSARDMGGRSSYEQYF
>TRBV6-1|TRBJ2-2|.|.
TGTGCCAGCAGTGAAACAGCCCCCCTTTTTGCCGGGGAGCTGTTTTTT
CASSETAPLFAGELFF
>TRBV29-1|TRBJ2-7|few|TRBD2
TGCAGCGTTGTTAGATCTAGCGGGGTTGATTACGAGCAGTACTTC
CSVVRSSGVDYEQYF
>TRBV9|TRBJ2-3|few|TRBD2
TGTGCCAGCAGCGCGGGGACTAGCCCGGGCACGCAGTATTTT
CASSAGTSPGTQYF